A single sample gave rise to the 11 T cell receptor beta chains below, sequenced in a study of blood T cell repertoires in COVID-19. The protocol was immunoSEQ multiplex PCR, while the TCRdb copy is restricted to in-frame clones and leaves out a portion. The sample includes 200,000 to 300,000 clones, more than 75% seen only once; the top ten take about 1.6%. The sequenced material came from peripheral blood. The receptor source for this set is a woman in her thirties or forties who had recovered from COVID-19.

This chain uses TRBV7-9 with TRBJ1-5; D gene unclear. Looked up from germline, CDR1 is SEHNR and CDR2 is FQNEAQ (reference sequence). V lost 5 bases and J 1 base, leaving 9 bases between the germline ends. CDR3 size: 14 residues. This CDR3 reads CASSRADSNQPQHF. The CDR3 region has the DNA TGTGCCAGCAGCCGAGCGGACAGCAATCAGCCCCAGCATTTT. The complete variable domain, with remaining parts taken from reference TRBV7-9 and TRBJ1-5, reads DTGVSQNPRHKITKRGQNVTFRCDPISEHNRLYWYRQTLGQGPEFLTYFQNEAQLEKSRLLSDRFSAERPKGSFSTLEIQRTEQGDSAMYLCASSRADSNQPQHFGDGTRLSIL.

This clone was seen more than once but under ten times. The CDR3 bases are TGCGCCAGCAGCTTGGGAGTGGGGGCCCAAACCTACGAGCAGTACTTC. Its translation: CASSLGVGAQTYEQYF. The V and J genes are TRBV5-1 and TRBJ2-7, with a tentative D call TRBD1 (6 bases). Trimming left V 0 bases short and J 2 bases short, with 15 bases between. CDR1 and CDR2 from the germline V gene are SGHRS and YFSETQ. The CDR3 has 16 amino acids.

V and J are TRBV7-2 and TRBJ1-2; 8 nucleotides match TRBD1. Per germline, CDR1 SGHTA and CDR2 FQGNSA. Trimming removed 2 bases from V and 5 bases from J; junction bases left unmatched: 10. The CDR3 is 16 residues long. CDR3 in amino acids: CASSLKATGAEYGYTF. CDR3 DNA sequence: TGTGCCAGCAGCTTAAAGGCGACAGGGGCAGAGTATGGCTACACCTTC.

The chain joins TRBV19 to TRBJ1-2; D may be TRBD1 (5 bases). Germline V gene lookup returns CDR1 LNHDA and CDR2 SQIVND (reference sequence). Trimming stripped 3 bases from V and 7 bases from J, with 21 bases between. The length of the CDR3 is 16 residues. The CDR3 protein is CASSIGLLIRGSGYTF. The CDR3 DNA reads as TGTGCCAGTAGTATCGGTCTCCTTATAAGGGGAAGTGGCTACACCTTC.

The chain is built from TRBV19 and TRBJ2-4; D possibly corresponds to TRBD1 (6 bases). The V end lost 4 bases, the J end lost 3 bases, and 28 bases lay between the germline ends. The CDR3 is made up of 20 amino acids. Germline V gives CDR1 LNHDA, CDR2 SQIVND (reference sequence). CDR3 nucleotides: TGTGCCAGTAGTACCGTGGGCCGTGGGGGTACAGGGTTTGGCAAAAACATTCAGTACTTC. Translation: CASSTVGRGGTGFGKNIQYF.

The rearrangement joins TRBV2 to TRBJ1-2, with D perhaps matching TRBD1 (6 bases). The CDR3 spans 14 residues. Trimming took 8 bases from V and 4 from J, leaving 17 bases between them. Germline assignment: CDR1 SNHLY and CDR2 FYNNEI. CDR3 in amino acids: CASPNDGQRYGYTF. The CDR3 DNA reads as TGTGCCAGCCCGAACGATGGACAGCGCTATGGCTACACCTTC. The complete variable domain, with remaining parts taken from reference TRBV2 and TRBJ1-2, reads EPEVTQTPSHQVTQMGQEVILRCVPISNHLYFYWYRQILGQKVEFLVSFYNNEISEKSEIFDDQFSVERPDGSNFTLKIRSTKLEDSAMYFCASPNDGQRYGYTFGSGTRLTVV.

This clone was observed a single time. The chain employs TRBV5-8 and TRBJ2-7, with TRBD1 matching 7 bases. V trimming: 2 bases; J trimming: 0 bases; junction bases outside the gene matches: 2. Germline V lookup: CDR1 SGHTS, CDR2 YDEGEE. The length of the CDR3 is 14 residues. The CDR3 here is CASSFDRVSYEQYF. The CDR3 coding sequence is TGTGCCAGCAGCTTCGACAGGGTCTCCTACGAGCAGTACTTC.

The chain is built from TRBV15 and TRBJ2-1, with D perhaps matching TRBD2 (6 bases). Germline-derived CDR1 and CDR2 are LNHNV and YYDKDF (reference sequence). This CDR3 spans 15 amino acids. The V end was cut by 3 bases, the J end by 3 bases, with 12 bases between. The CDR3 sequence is CATSREGRFYNEQFF. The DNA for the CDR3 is TGTGCCACCAGCAGGGAGGGCAGATTCTACAATGAGCAGTTCTTC. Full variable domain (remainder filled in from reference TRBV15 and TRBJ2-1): DAMVIQNPRYQVTQFGKPVTLSCSQTLNHNVMYWYQQKSSQAPKLLFHYYDKDFNNEADTPDNFQSRRPNTSFCFLDIRSPGLGDTAMYLCATSREGRFYNEQFFGPGTRLTVL.

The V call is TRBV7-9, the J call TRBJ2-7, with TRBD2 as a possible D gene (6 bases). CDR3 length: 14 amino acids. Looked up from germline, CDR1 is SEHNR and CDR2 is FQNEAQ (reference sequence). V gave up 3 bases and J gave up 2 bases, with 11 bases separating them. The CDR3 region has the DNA TGTGCCAGCAGCTTTGGGGGAGGACCCTACGAGCAGTACTTC. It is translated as CASSFGGGPYEQYF.

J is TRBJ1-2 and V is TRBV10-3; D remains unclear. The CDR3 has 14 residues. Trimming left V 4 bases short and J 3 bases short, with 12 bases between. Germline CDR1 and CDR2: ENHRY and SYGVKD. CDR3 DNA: TGTGCCATCAGTGTGATCCCCCGGGACTATGGCTACACCTTC. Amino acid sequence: CAISVIPRDYGYTF.

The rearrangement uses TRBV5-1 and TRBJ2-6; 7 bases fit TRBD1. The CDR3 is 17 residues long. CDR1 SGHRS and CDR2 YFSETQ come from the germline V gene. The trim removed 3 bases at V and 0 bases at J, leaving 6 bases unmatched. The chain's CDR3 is CASSSGTDDSGANVLTF. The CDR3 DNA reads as TGCGCCAGCAGCTCCGGGACAGACGACTCTGGGGCCAACGTCCTGACTTTC.